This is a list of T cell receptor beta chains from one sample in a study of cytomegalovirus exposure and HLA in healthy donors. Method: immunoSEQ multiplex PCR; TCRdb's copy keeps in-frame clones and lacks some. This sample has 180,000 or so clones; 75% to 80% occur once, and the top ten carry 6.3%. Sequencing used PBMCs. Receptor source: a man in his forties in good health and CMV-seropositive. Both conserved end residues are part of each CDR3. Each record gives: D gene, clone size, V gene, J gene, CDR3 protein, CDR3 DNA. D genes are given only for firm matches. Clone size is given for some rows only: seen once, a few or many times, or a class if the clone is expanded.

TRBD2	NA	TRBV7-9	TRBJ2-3	CALAEGSGGDTQYF	TGTGCCCTCGCGGAGGGTAGCGGGGGAGATACGCAGTATTTT
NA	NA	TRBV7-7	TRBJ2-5	CASSSGTGETQYF	TGTGCTAGCAGCTCGGGAACCGGAGAGACCCAGTACTTC
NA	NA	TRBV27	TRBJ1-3	CASSSQGTGNTIYF	TGTGCCAGCAGTTCCCAGGGAACTGGAAACACCATATATTTT
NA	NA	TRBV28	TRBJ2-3	CASEETDTQYF	TGTGCCAGCGAAGAGACAGATACGCAGTATTTT
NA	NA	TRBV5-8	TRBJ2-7	CASSFTGYEQYF	TGTGCCAGCAGCTTTACAGGTTACGAGCAGTACTTC
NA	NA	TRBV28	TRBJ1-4	CASTLAGGLEEKLFF	TGTGCCAGTACCCTCGCGGGGGGCCTGGAAGAAAAACTGTTTTTT
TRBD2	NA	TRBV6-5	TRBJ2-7	CASSYGASGNGEQYF	TGTGCCAGCAGTTATGGGGCTAGCGGGAATGGCGAGCAGTACTTC
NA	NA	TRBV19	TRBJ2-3	CASSTGTSRGPDTQYF	TGTGCCAGTAGTACTGGGACTAGTAGGGGGCCAGATACGCAGTATTTT
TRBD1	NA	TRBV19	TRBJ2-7	CASSTYRGRGEQYF	TGTGCCAGTAGTACCTACAGGGGCCGTGGGGAGCAGTACTTC
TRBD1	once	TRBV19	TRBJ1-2	CASNRPGQGERSGYTF	TGTGCCAGTAATAGACCGGGACAGGGGGAGCGGAGTGGCTACACCTTC
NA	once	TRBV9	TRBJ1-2	CASSVGGIGEDGYTF	TGTGCCAGCAGCGTAGGTGGTATAGGGGAGGATGGCTACACCTTC
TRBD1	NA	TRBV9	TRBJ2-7	CASSVGPTGALGEQYF	TGTGCCAGCAGCGTAGGCCCAACAGGGGCCCTCGGCGAGCAGTACTTC
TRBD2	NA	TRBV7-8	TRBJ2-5	CASSVREGRETQYF	TGTGCCAGCAGCGTGCGGGAGGGCCGGGAGACCCAGTACTTC
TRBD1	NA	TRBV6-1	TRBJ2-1	CASSVYAGGQGKNEQFF	TGTGCCAGCAGTGTCTACGCAGGGGGACAGGGAAAGAATGAGCAGTTCTTC
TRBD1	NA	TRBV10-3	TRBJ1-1	CAISEFRDRVTEAFF	TGTGCCATCAGTGAATTCCGGGACAGGGTCACTGAAGCTTTCTTT
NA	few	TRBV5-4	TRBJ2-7	CASSQRGAAFYEQYF	TGTGCCAGCAGTCAACGAGGAGCGGCCTTCTACGAGCAGTACTTC
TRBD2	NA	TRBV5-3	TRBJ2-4	CARSHGVGLAGVAKNSQYF	TGTGCCAGAAGCCACGGGGTGGGACTAGCGGGAGTCGCCAAAAACAGTCAGTACTTC
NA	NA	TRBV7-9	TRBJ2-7	CASSLGTSSSYEQYF	TGTGCCAGCAGCTTAGGTACTAGCAGCTCCTACGAGCAGTACTTC
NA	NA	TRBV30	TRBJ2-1	CAWSVGMTFNEQFF	TGTGCCTGGAGTGTAGGTATGACTTTCAATGAGCAGTTCTTC
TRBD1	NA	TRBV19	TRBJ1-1	CASSPLDREVTEAFF	TGTGCCAGTTCACCTCTCGACAGGGAAGTCACTGAAGCTTTCTTT
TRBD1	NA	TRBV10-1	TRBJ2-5	CASSLRQGETQYF	TGCGCCAGCAGTCTGAGACAGGGAGAGACCCAGTACTTC
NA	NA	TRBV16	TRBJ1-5	CASSQTQNQPQHF	TGTGCCAGCAGCCAGACACAGAATCAGCCCCAGCATTTT
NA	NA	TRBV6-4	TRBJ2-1	CASSEVFVRASYNEQFF	TGTGCCAGCAGTGAGGTGTTCGTCAGGGCCTCCTACAATGAGCAGTTCTTC
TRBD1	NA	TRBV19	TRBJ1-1	CASSIGQGGIRTEAFF	TGTGCCAGTAGTATAGGACAGGGGGGAATCCGGACTGAAGCTTTCTTT
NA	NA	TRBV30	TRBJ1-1	CAWSGDSTEAFF	TGTGCCTGGAGTGGTGACAGCACAGAAGCTTTCTTT
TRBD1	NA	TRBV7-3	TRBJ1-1	CASSLTGSTEAFF	TGTGCCAGCAGCTTGACAGGGAGCACTGAAGCTTTCTTT
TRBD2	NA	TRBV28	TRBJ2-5	CASSLGREQYF	TGTGCCAGCAGCCTCGGGAGGGAGCAGTACTTC
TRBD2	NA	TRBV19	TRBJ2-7	CASSIGGSGAWGYEQYF	TGTGCCAGTAGTATCGGCGGGAGCGGGGCCTGGGGATACGAGCAGTACTTC
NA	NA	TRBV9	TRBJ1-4	CTSSVGLQYNEKLFF	TGTACCAGCAGCGTAGGGTTACAGTATAATGAAAAACTGTTTTTT
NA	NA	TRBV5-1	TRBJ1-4	CASSLVGSGNEKLFF	TGCGCCAGCAGCTTGGTGGGTAGCGGGAATGAAAAACTGTTTTTT
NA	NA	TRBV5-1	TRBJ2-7	CASSLAGQGMNEQYF	TGCGCCAGCAGCTTGGCGGGGCAGGGGATGAACGAGCAGTACTTC
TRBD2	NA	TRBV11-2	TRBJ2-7	CASSSGPGTRVYEQYF	TGTGCCAGCAGCTCCGGCCCCGGGACTAGGGTGTACGAGCAGTACTTC
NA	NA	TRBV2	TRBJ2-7	CASTPGLTQEQYF	TGTGCCAGCACCCCCGGACTCACTCAGGAGCAGTACTTC
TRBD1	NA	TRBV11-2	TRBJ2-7	CASRPGTGMHEQYF	TGTGCCAGCAGACCCGGGACAGGGATGCACGAGCAGTACTTC
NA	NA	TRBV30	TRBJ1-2	CAWSVRVIVDGYTF	TGTGCCTGGAGTGTACGTGTCATAGTCGATGGCTACACCTTC
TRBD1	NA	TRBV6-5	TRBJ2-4	CASSYSGTGQNIQYF	TGTGCCAGCAGTTACTCAGGGACAGGGCAAAACATTCAGTACTTC
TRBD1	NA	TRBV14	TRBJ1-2	CASSQTGNRGRGYGYTF	TGTGCCAGCAGCCAAACGGGAAACAGGGGGCGCGGTTATGGCTACACCTTC
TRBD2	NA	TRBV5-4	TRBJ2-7	CASSPEGLGSYEQYF	TGTGCCAGCAGCCCAGAGGGACTAGGCTCTTACGAGCAGTACTTC
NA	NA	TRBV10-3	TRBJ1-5	CAISDMTAPQPQHF	TGTGCCATCAGTGACATGACAGCACCACAGCCCCAGCATTTT
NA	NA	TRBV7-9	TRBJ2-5	CASRGRSGQETQYF	TGTGCCAGCAGAGGCCGTAGCGGTCAAGAGACCCAGTACTTC
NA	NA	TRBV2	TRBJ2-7	CASTPGRSYEQYF	TGTGCCAGCACCCCGGGTCGCTCCTACGAGCAGTACTTC
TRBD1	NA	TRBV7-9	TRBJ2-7	CASRPSGQGEQYF	TGTGCCAGCAGGCCAAGCGGACAGGGCGAGCAGTACTTC
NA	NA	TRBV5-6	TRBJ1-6	CASTLGGGHSNSPLHF	TGTGCCAGCACCTTGGGTGGGGGACATTCGAATTCACCCCTCCACTTT
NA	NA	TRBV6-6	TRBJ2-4	CASSYFESNIQYF	TGTGCCAGCAGTTACTTCGAGTCGAACATTCAGTACTTC
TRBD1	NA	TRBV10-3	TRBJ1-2	CAINKSGGSNYGYTF	TGTGCCATCAATAAATCAGGGGGTTCTAACTATGGCTACACCTTC
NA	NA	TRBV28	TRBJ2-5	CASSRGTQETQYF	TGTGCCAGCAGTAGGGGTACCCAAGAGACCCAGTACTTC
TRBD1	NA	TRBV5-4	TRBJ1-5	CASSLQGQDNQPQHF	TGTGCCAGCAGCTTGCAAGGACAGGACAATCAGCCCCAGCATTTT
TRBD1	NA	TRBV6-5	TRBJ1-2	CASSSRDRGDRGGYTF	TGTGCCAGCAGTTCCCGGGACAGGGGGGACCGGGGTGGCTACACCTTC
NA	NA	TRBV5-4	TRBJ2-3	CASSPITDTQYF	TGTGCCAGCAGCCCAATCACAGATACGCAGTATTTT
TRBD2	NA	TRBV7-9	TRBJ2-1	CASSGQGTSGRNEQFF	TGTGCCAGCAGCGGCCAAGGGACTAGCGGGAGGAATGAGCAGTTCTTC
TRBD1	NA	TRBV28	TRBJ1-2	CASSPRTGWGYTF	TGTGCCAGCAGTCCGAGGACAGGATGGGGCTACACCTTC
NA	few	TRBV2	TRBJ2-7	CASRSTRTDYEQYF	TGTGCCAGCAGGTCAACTCGGACAGACTACGAGCAGTACTTC
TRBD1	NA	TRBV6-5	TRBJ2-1	CASSVRDRAGEQFF	TGTGCCAGCAGTGTCCGGGACAGGGCGGGAGAGCAGTTCTTC
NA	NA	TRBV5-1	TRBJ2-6	CASSLSAGANVLTF	TGCGCCAGCAGCTTGTCAGCGGGGGCCAACGTCCTGACTTTC
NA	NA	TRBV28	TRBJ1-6	CASSPYGVRDSPLHF	TGTGCCAGCAGTCCCTATGGGGTCAGGGATTCACCCCTCCACTTT
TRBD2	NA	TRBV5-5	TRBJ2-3	CASSLAGGSTDTQYF	TGTGCCAGCAGCTTAGCGGGAGGGAGCACAGATACGCAGTATTTT
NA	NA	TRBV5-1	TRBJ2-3	CASLDGSLADTQYF	TGCGCCAGCTTAGACGGGAGCCTGGCAGATACGCAGTATTTT